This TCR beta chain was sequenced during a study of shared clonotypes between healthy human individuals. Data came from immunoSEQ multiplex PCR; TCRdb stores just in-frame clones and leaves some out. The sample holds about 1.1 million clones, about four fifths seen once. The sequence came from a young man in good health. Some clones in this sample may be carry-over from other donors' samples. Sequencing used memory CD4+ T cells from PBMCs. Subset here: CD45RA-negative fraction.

CDR3 bases: TGTGCCACCAGCATGGGGCCAGGTGATGGCTACACCTTC. It is translated as CATSMGPGDGYTF. The chain has TRBV15 and TRBJ1-2; a possible D gene is TRBD1 (5 bases). The CDR3 is 13 amino acids. Per the germline V gene, CDR1 is LNHNV and CDR2 is YYDKDF (reference sequence). V lost 4 bases and J lost 6, with 12 bases in between.